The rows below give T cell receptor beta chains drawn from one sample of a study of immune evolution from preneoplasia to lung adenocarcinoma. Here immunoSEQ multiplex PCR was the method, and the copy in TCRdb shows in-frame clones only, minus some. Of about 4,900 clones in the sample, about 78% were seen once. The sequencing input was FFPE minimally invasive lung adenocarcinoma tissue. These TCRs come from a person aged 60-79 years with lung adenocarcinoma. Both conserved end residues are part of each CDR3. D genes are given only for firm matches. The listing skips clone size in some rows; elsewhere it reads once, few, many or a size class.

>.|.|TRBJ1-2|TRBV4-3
TGCGCCAGCAGCCAAGATGAGAGGCCGGGGGGCTACACCTTC
CASSQDERPGGYTF
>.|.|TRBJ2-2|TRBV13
TGTGCCAGCAGCTTATTGAGCACCGGGGAGCTGTTTTTT
CASSLLSTGELFF
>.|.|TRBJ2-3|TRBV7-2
TGTGCCAGCAGCTCTCGGACCCAGGCAGATACGCAGTATTTT
CASSSRTQADTQYF
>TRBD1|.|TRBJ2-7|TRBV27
TGTGCCAGCGGGTACAGGGGTAAGTCCTACGAGCAGTACTTC
CASGYRGKSYEQYF
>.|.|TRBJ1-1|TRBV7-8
TGTGCCAGCAGCTTAGCTACACCTGCGATGAACACTGAAGCTTTCTTT
CASSLATPAMNTEAFF
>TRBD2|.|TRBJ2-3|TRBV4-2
TGTGCCAGCAGCCAAGATTATAGCGGGGGGTTGGGAGATACGCAGTATTTT
CASSQDYSGGLGDTQYF
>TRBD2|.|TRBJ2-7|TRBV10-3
TGTGCCATCAGTGCTACGGGAGGGATCTACGAGCAGTACTTC
CAISATGGIYEQYF
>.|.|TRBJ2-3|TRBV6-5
TGTGCCAGCAGTCGAAGCCTTCGCACAGATACGCAGTATTTT
CASSRSLRTDTQYF
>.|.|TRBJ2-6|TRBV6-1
TGTGCCAGCAGTGGAGGGAGTTCTGGGGCCAACGTCCTGACTTTC
CASSGGSSGANVLTF
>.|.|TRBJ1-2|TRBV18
TGTGCCAGCCGTCCACGCACGCTGAACTATGGCTACACCTTC
CASRPRTLNYGYTF
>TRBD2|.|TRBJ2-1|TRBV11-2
TGTGCCAGCAGCTCGCGAACGGGGGGGCGCTCCTACAATGAGCAGTTCTTC
CASSSRTGGRSYNEQFF
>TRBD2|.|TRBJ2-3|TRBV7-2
TGTGCCAGCAGCAGAGAAGCGGGGGGGACAGATACGCAGTATTTT
CASSREAGGTDTQYF
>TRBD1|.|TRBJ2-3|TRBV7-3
TGTGCCAGCAGCAGACAGGGAAGCACAGATACGCAGTATTTT
CASSRQGSTDTQYF
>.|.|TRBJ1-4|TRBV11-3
TGTGCCAGCAGCACTCTTAATGAAAAACTGTTTTTT
CASSTLNEKLFF
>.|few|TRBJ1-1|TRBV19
TGTGCCAGTAGTGGACAACTGAACACTGAAGCTTTCTTT
CASSGQLNTEAFF
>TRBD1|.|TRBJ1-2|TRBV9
TGTGCCAGCAGCGTAGACAGGGACAGAGGATATGGCTACACCTTC
CASSVDRDRGYGYTF
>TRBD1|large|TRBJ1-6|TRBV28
TGTGCCAGCAGTCTCTCCCCGGGACAGGGGGCGTCGAGGTCACCCCTCCACTTT
CASSLSPGQGASRSPLHF
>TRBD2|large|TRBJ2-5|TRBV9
TGTGCCAGCAGCGTAGCGAAGTCGGGCGGGGGGTTGGAGACCCAGTACTTC
CASSVAKSGGGLETQYF
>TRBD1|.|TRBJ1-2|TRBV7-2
TGTGCCAGCAGCTTAGCGGAGGGGGCGCGTGGCTACACCTTC
CASSLAEGARGYTF
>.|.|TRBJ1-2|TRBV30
TGTGCCTGCCCGGAGGCAGCCAACTATGGCTACACCTTC
CACPEAANYGYTF
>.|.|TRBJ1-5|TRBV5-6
TGTGCCAGCAGCTTACAGGGAAACAATCAGCCCCAGCATTTT
CASSLQGNNQPQHF
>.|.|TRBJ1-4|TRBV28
TGTGCCAGCAGTTATCAGGGTAGGAGTGAAAAACTGTTTTTT
CASSYQGRSEKLFF